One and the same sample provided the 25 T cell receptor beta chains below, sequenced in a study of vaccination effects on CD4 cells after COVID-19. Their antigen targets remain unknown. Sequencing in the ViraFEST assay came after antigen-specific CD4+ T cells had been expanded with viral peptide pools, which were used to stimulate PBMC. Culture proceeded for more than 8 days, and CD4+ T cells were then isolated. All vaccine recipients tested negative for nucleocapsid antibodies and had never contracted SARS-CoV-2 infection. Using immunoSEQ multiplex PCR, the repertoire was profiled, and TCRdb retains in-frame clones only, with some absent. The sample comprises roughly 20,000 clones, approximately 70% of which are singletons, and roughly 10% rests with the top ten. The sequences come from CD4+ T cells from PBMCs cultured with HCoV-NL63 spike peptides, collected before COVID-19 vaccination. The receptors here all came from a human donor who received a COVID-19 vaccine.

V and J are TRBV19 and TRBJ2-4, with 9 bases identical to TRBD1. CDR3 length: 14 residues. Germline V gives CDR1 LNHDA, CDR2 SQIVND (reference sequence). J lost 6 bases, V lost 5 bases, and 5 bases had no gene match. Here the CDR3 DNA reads TGTGCCAGTAGTGACAGGGGGTACGGAAACATTCAGTACTTC. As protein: CASSDRGYGNIQYF.

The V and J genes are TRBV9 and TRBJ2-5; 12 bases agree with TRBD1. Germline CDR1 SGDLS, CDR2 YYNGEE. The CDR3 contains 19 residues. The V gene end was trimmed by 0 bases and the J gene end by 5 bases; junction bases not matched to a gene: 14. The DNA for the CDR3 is TGTGCCAGCAGCGTAGAACTCCCGAGGGGGGACAGGGGGCATGAGACCCAGTACTTC. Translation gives CASSVELPRGDRGHETQYF.

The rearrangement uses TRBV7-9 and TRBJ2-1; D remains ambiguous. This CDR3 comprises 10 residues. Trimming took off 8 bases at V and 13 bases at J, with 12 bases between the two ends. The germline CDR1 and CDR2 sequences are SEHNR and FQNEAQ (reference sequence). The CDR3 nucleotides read TGTGCCAGCGGATCGGGTTCACAGTTCTTC. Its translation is CASGSGSQFF.

The CDR3 DNA reads as TGCGCCAGCAGCCAATTGGACACTCTCAAAGACGGGAACACCGGGGAGCTGTTTTTT. This sequence encodes CASSQLDTLKDGNTGELFF. The chain combines TRBV4-1 with TRBJ2-2, with TRBD1 as a possible D gene (5 bases). There are 19 residues in the CDR3. The V and J ends lost 2 bases and 1 base respectively, with 20 bases between them. Germline V gene sequence: CDR1 MGHRA, CDR2 YSYEKL.

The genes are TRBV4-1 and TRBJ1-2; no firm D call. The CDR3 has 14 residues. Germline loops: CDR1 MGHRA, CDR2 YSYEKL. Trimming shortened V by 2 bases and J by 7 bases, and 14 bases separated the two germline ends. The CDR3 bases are TGCGCCAGCAGCCAACCATTGGAGGGAAGTGGCTACACCTTC. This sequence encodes CASSQPLEGSGYTF.

The CDR3 reads CASSLGSSPETQYF. The DNA for the CDR3 is TGCGCCAGCAGCTTGGGCAGCTCGCCAGAGACCCAGTACTTC. The V and J genes are TRBV5-1 and TRBJ2-5; D uncertain. The CDR3 totals 14 residues. Per germline, CDR1 SGHRS and CDR2 YFSETQ. Between the trimmed V and J ends, which lost 0 bases and 4 bases, there was a span of 10 bases. The full variable domain, completed using reference TRBV5-1 and TRBJ2-5, is KAGVTQTPRYLIKTRGQQVTLSCSPISGHRSVSWYQQTPGQGLQFLFEYFSETQRNKGNFPGRFSGRQFSNSRSEMNVSTLELGDSALYLCASSLGSSPETQYFGPGTRLLVL.

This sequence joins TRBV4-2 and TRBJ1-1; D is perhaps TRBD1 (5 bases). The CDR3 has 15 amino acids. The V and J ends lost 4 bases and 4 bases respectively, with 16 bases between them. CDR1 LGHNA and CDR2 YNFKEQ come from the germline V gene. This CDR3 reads CASSPEQAQGTEAFF. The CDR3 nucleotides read TGTGCCAGCAGCCCGGAACAAGCTCAGGGCACTGAAGCTTTCTTT.

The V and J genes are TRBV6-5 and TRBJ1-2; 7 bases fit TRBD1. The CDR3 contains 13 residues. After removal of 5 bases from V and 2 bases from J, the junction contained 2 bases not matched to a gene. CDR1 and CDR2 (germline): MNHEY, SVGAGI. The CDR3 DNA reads TGTGCCAGCAGTATACAGGGGAACTATGGCTACACCTTC. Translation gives CASSIQGNYGYTF.

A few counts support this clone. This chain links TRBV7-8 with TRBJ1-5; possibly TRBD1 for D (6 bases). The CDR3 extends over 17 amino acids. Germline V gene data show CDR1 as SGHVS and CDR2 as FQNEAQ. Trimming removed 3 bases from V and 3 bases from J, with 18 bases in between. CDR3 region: CASSLVVRGTLNQPQHF. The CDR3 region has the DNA TGTGCCAGCAGCTTGGTTGTCAGGGGTACTCTCAATCAGCCCCAGCATTTT.

In DNA form, the CDR3 reads TGTGCCAGTACACAGGAAGCGAATGTGAATGGCTACACCTTC. This encodes CASTQEANVNGYTF. The chain has TRBV19 and TRBJ1-2, with a weak D call TRBD1 (5 bases). Germline CDR1 LNHDA, CDR2 SQIVND (reference sequence). The V end was cut by 7 bases, the J end by 6 bases, with 18 bases between. The length of the CDR3 is 14 residues.

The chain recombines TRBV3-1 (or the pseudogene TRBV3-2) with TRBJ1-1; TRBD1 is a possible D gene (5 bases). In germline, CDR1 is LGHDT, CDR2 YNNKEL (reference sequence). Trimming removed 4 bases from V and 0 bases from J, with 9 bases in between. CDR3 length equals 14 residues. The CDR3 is CASSRLGVNTEAFF. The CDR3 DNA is TGTGCCAGCAGCCGCCTAGGGGTGAACACTGAAGCTTTCTTT.

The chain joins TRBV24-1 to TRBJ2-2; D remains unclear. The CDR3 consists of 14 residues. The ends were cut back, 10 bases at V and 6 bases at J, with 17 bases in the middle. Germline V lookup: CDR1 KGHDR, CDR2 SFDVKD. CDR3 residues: CATGKSVSAGELFF. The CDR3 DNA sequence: TGTGCCACGGGAAAATCAGTATCAGCCGGGGAGCTGTTTTTT.

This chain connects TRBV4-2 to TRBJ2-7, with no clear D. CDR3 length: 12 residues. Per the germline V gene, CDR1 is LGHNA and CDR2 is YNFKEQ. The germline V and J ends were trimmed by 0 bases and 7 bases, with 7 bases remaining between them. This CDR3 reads CASSQDRWEQYF. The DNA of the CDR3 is TGTGCCAGCAGCCAAGATAGGTGGGAGCAGTACTTC.

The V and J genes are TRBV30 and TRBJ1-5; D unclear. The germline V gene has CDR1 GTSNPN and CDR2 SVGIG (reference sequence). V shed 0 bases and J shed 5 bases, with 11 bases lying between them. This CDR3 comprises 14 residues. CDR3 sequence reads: CAWSVPKGYQPQHF. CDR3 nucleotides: TGTGCCTGGAGTGTTCCTAAGGGTTATCAGCCCCAGCATTTT.

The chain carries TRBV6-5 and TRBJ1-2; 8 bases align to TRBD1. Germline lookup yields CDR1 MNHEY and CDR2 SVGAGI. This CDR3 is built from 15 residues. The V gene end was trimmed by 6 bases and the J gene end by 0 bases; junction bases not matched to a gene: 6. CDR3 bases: TGTGCCAGCAGCAGACAGGGGACAGCTAACTATGGCTACACCTTC. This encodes CASSRQGTANYGYTF.

CDR3 nucleotide sequence: TGCAGCGTTCGCGTGGATCCCGGCTATGGCTACACCTTC. Its protein is CSVRVDPGYGYTF. The chain recombines TRBV29-1 with TRBJ1-2; D is ambiguous. CDR3 length equals 13 residues. V was shortened by 5 bases and J by 4 bases, with 14 bases between the two germline ends. Germline CDR1 reads SQVTM; CDR2 reads ANQGSEA.

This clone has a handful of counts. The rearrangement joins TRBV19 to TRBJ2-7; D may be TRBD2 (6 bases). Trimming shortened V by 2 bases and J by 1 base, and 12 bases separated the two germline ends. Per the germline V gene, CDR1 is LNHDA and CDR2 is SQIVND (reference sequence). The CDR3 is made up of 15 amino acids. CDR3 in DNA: TGTGCCAGTAGTATATCCCCAGCGGGTTCCTACGAGCAGTACTTC. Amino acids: CASSISPAGSYEQYF.

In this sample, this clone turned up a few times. CDR3 loop: CASSLAGGGHTDTQYF. The CDR3 bases are TGCGCCAGCAGCTTGGCCGGGGGCGGACACACAGATACGCAGTATTTT. The rearrangement links TRBV5-1 to TRBJ2-3; D is perhaps TRBD1 or TRBD2 (6 bases each). CDR1 is SGHRS and CDR2 is YFSETQ in the germline V gene. This CDR3 has 16 amino acids. The germline V and J ends were trimmed by 0 bases and 2 bases, with 13 bases remaining between them.

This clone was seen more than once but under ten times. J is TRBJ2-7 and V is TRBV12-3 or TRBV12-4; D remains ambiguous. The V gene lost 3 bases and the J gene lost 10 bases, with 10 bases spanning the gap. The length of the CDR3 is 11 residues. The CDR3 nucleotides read TGTGCCAGCAGTTTTAGGTATAGCCAGTACTTC. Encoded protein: CASSFRYSQYF.

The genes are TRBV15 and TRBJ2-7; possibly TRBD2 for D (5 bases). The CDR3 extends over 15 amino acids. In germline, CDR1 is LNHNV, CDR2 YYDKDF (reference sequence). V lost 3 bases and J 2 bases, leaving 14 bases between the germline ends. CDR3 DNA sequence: TGTGCCACCAGCAGGGACGGATCCGGGACCTACGAGCAGTACTTC. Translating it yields CATSRDGSGTYEQYF.

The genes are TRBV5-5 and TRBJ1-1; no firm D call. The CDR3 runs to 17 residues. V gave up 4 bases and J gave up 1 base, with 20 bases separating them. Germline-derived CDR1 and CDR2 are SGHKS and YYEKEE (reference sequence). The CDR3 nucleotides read TGTGCCAGCAGCCCCCAGATACGAGTTAGGGAGAACACTGAAGCTTTCTTT. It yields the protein CASSPQIRVRENTEAFF.

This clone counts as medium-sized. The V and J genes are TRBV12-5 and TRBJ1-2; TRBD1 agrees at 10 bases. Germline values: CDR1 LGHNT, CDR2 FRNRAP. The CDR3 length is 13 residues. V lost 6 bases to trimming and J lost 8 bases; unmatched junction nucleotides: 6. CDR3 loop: CASGHGQGGGYTF. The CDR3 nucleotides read TGTGCTAGTGGCCACGGACAGGGGGGAGGCTACACCTTC.

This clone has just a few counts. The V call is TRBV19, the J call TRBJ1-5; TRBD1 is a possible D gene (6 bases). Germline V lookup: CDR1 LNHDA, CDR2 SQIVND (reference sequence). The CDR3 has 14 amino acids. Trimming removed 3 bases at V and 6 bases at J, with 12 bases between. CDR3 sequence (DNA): TGTGCCAGTAGTATTATACTGGGGGCTCAGCCCCAGCATTTT. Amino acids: CASSIILGAQPQHF.

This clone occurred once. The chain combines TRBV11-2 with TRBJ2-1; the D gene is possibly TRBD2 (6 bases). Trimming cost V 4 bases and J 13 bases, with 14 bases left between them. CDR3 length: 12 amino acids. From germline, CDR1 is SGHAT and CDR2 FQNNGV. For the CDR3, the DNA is TGTGCCAGCAGCTCTCGGGGGAAGCGACAGTTCTTC. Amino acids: CASSSRGKRQFF.

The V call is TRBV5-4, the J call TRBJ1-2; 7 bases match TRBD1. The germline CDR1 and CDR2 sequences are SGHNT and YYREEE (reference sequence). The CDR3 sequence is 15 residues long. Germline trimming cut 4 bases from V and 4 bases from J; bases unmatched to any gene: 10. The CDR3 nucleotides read TGTGCCAGCAGCCATTCAGGGGGAATCAGCTATGGCTACACCTTC. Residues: CASSHSGGISYGYTF.